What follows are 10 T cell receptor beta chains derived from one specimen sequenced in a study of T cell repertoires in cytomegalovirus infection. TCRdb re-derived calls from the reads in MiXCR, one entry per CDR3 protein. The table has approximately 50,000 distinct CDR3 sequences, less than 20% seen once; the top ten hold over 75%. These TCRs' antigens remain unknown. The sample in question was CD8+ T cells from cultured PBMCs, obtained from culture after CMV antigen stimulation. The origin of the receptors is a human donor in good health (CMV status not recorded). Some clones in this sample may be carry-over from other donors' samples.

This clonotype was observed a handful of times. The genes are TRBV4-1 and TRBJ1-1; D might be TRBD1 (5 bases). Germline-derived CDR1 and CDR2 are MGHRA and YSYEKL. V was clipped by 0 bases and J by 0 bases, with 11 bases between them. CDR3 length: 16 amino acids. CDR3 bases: TGCGCCAGCAGCCAAGATTTGACAGTCATGAACACTGAAGCTTTCTTT. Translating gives CASSQDLTVMNTEAFF.

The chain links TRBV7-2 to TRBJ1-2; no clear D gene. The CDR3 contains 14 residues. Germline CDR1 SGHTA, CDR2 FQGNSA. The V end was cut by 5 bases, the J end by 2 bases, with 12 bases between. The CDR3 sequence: CASSRRRANYGYTF. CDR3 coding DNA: TGTGCCAGCAGCCGAAGGAGGGCCAACTATGGCTACACCTTC.

CDR3 sequence reads: CASGFGGFEQYF. CDR3 DNA: TGTGCTAGTGGTTTCGGGGGGTTCGAGCAGTACTTC. The rearrangement uses TRBV12-5 and TRBJ2-7; TRBD2 aligns across 7 bases. The V and J ends lost 3 bases and 6 bases, in that order; junction bases with no gene match: 2. In germline, CDR1 is LGHNT, CDR2 FRNRAP. CDR3 size: 12 residues. Combining the CDR3 with reference TRBV12-5 and TRBJ2-7 gives the whole variable domain DARVTQTPRHKVTEMGQEVTMRCQPILGHNTVFWYRQTMMQGLELLAYFRNRAPLDDSGMPKDRFSAEMPDATLATLKIQPSEPRDSAVYFCASGFGGFEQYFGPGTRLTVT.

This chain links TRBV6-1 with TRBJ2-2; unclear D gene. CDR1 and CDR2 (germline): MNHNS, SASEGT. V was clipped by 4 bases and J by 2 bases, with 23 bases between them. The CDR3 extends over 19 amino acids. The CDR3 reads CASSGGSPWTRRNTGELFF. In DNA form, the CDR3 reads TGTGCCAGCAGTGGGGGATCCCCGTGGACGCGGAGAAACACCGGGGAGCTGTTTTTT.

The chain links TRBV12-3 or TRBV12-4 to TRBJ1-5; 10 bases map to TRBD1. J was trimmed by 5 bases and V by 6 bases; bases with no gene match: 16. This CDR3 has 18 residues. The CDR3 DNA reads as TGTGCCAGCAGACAGGACGGGACAGGGGATCCCCCCTATCAGCCCCAGCATTTT. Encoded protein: CASRQDGTGDPPYQPQHF.

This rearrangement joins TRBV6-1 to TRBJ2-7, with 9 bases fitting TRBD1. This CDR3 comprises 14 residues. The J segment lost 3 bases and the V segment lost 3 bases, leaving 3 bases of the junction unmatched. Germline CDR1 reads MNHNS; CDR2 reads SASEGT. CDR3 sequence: CASSERDRVYEQYF. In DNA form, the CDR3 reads TGTGCCAGCAGTGAGCGGGACAGGGTCTACGAGCAGTACTTC.

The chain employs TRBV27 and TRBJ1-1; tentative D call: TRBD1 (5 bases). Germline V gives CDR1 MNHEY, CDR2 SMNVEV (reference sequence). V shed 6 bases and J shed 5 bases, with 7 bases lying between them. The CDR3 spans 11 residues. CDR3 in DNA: TGTGCCAGCAGCGGGGGGACTGAAGCTTTCTTT. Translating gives CASSGGTEAFF.

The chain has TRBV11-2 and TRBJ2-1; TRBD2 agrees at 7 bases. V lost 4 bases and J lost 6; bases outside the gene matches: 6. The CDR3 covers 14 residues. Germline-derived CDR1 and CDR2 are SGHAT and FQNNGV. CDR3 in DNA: TGTGCCAGCAGCTCTGGGGGGGTTGGCAATGAGCAGTTCTTC. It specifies CASSSGGVGNEQFF.

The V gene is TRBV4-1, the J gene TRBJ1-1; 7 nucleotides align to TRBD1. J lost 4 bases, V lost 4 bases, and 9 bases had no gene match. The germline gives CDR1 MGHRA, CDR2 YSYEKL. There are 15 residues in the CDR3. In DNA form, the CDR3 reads TGCGCCAGCAGCCTTGCGGGACAGAAGACCACTGAAGCTTTCTTT. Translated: CASSLAGQKTTEAFF.

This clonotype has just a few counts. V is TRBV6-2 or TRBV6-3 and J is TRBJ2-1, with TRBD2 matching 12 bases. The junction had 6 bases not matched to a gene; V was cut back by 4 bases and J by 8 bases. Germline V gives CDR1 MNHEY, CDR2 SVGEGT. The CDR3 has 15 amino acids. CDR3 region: CASSSETSGGHEQFF. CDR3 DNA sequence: TGTGCCAGCAGTTCAGAGACTAGCGGGGGACATGAGCAGTTCTTC.